Included here is one TCR beta chain sequence, with context. The data were obtained in a study of blood T cells in healthy people across ages. The CDR3 runs to 15 residues. V was trimmed by 4 bases and J by 12 bases, leaving 25 bases between them. CDR1 is MNHEY, CDR2 SMNVEV, per germline (reference sequence). Using a J-beta primer mix together with a sample-barcoded 5' primer, a second PCR was run for about 6 to 12 cycles. TCRdb recomputed calls from the 5' RACE reads with MiXCR, one row per CDR3 protein. This sample carries approximately 730,000 distinct CDR3 sequences, about 53% of them seen once, and the ten largest clones take roughly two fifths.

The gene calls are TRBV27 and TRBJ2-7; a weak D match, TRBD1 (6 bases). The sequenced sample was blood. The clonotype was recovered from a man older than 75 in good health. CDR3 in amino acids: CASSSNRKTGGFWYF. CDR3 nucleotide sequence: TGTGCCAGCAGTTCCAACCGTAAGACAGGCGGGTTTTGGTACTTC.